These T cell receptor beta chains were read from a single sample in a study of T cells in Graves' hyperthyroidism and ophthalmopathy. TCRdb reprocessed the multiplex PCR reads with MiXCR, giving one entry per CDR3 protein. The table records roughly 240,000 distinct CDR3 sequences, around 24% of them present only once. The sequenced material came from blood. Receptors originate from a woman between 40 and 50 years old with Graves' ophthalmopathy. The CDR3 runs from the conserved cysteine through the conserved F or W.

CDR3 protein: CASSLFLFRELYEQYF
V gene: TRBV12-3/TRBV12-4
J gene: TRBJ2-7
CDR3 length: 16

CDR3 protein: CASSYLGEEDQPQHF
V gene: TRBV6-5
J gene: TRBJ1-5
CDR3 length: 15

CDR3 protein: CASSRRLAGGQETQYF
V gene: TRBV11-2
J gene: TRBJ2-5
CDR3 length: 16

CDR3 protein: CASSLSGAGYMNTEAFF
V gene: TRBV28
J gene: TRBJ1-1
CDR3 length: 17

CDR3 protein: CASSPSGSGSYNEQFF
V gene: TRBV7-2
J gene: TRBJ2-1
CDR3 length: 16

CDR3 protein: CSVGGQGGRETQYF
V gene: TRBV29-1
J gene: TRBJ2-5
CDR3 length: 14

CDR3 protein: CASSRTVRTSRPYEQYF
V gene: TRBV7-2
J gene: TRBJ2-7
CDR3 length: 17

CDR3 protein: CSVGHGNTIYF
V gene: TRBV29-1
J gene: TRBJ1-3
CDR3 length: 11

CDR3 protein: CASSAVYEQYF
V gene: TRBV2
J gene: TRBJ2-7
CDR3 length: 11

CDR3 protein: CASSYVAGGVGEQYF
V gene: TRBV6-5
J gene: TRBJ2-7
CDR3 length: 15

CDR3 protein: CASSESWGLVYEQYF
V gene: TRBV6-1
J gene: TRBJ2-7
CDR3 length: 15

CDR3 protein: CASSQVSVLAGAYEQYF
V gene: TRBV4-2
J gene: TRBJ2-7
CDR3 length: 17

CDR3 protein: CSAKGLSGNTIYF
V gene: TRBV20-1
J gene: TRBJ1-3
CDR3 length: 13

CDR3 protein: CASSRALNTEAFF
V gene: TRBV19
J gene: TRBJ1-1
CDR3 length: 13

CDR3 protein: CASRGQGAYTEAFF
V gene: TRBV12-3/TRBV12-4
J gene: TRBJ1-1
CDR3 length: 14

CDR3 protein: CASSLSPTGGNQPQHF
V gene: TRBV5-1
J gene: TRBJ1-5
CDR3 length: 16

CDR3 protein: CASSLQGARNQPQHF
V gene: TRBV12-3/TRBV12-4
J gene: TRBJ1-5
CDR3 length: 15

CDR3 protein: CASSYTSGRAVGELFF
V gene: TRBV5-1
J gene: TRBJ2-2
CDR3 length: 16

CDR3 protein: CASSLESYSNQPQHF
V gene: TRBV11-2
J gene: TRBJ1-5
CDR3 length: 15

CDR3 protein: CASSGLAAFTDTQYF
V gene: TRBV9
J gene: TRBJ2-3
CDR3 length: 15

CDR3 protein: CASSLYRDRVNGYTF
V gene: TRBV19
J gene: TRBJ1-2
CDR3 length: 15

CDR3 protein: CASSYSTTGNRNTEAFF
V gene: TRBV6-2/TRBV6-3
J gene: TRBJ1-1
CDR3 length: 17

CDR3 protein: CASTKSGSLGTQCF
V gene: TRBV28
J gene: TRBJ2-5
CDR3 length: 14

CDR3 protein: CASSDRGGVNYGYTF
V gene: TRBV28
J gene: TRBJ1-2
CDR3 length: 15

CDR3 protein: CASSYSGSKNIQYF
V gene: TRBV6-2/TRBV6-3
J gene: TRBJ2-4
CDR3 length: 14

CDR3 protein: CASSQRPGGGNQPQHF
V gene: TRBV28
J gene: TRBJ1-5
CDR3 length: 16

CDR3 protein: CASSSSWGNEQYF
V gene: TRBV2
J gene: TRBJ2-7
CDR3 length: 13

CDR3 protein: CASSLTGVVYEQYF
V gene: TRBV5-1
J gene: TRBJ2-7
CDR3 length: 14

CDR3 protein: CASRTTSGSSGGELFF
V gene: TRBV6-1
J gene: TRBJ2-2
CDR3 length: 16

CDR3 protein: CASGQTYEQYF
V gene: TRBV28
J gene: TRBJ2-7
CDR3 length: 11

CDR3 protein: CASSVAGQNTGELFF
V gene: TRBV9
J gene: TRBJ2-2
CDR3 length: 15